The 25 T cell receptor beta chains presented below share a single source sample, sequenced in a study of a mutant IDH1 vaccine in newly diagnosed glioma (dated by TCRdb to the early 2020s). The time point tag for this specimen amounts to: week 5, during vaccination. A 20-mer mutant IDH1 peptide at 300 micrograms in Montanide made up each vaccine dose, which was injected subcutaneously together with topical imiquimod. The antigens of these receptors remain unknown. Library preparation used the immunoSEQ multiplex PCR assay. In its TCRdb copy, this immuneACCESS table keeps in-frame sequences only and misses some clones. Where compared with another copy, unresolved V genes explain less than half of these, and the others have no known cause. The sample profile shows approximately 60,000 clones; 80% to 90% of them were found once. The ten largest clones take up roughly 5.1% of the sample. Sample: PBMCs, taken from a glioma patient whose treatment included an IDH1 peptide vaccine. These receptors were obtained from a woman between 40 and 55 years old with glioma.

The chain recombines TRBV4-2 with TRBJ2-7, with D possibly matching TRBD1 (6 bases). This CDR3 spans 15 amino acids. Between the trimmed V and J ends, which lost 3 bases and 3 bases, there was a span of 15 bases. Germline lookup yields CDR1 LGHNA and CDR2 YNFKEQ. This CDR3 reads CASSHPTGVGYEQYF. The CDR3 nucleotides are TGTGCCAGCAGCCACCCGACAGGAGTTGGCTACGAGCAGTACTTC.

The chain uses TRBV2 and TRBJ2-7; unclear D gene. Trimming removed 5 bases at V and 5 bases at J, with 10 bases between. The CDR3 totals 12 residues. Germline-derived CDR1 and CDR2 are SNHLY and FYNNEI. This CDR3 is CASSQLSHEQYF. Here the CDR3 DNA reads TGTGCCAGCAGTCAGTTATCTCACGAGCAGTACTTC.

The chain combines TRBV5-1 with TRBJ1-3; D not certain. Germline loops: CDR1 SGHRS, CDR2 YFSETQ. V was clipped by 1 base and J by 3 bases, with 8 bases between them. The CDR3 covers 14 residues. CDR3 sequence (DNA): TGCGCCAGCAGCTTGTCGACAAGTGGAAACACCATATATTTT. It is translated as CASSLSTSGNTIYF. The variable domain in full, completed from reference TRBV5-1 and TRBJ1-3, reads KAGVTQTPRYLIKTRGQQVTLSCSPISGHRSVSWYQQTPGQGLQFLFEYFSETQRNKGNFPGRFSGRQFSNSRSEMNVSTLELGDSALYLCASSLSTSGNTIYFGEGSWLTVV.

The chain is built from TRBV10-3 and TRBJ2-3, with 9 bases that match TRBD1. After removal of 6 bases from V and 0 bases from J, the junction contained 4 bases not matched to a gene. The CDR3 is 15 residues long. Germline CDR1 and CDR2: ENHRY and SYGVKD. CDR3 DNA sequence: TGTGCCATCAGATCGACAGGGGGTAGCACAGATACGCAGTATTTT. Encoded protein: CAIRSTGGSTDTQYF.

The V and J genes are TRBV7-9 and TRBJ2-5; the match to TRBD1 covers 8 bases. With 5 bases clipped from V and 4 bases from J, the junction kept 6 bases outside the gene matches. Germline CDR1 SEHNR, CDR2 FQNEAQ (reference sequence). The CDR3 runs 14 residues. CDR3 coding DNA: TGTGCCAGCAGCCCCAACACAGGGGGAGAGACCCAGTACTTC. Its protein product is CASSPNTGGETQYF.

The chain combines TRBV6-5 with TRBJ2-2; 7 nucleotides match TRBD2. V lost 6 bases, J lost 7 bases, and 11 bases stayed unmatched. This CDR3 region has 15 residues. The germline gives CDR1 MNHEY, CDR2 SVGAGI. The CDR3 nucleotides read TGTGCCAGCAGACCTCAGGGAGGGTCTGGCGGGGAGCTGTTTTTT. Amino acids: CASRPQGGSGGELFF.

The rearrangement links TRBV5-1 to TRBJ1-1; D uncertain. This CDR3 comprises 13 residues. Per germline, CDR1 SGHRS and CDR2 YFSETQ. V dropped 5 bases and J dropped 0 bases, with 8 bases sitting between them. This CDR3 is CASRPLMNTEAFF. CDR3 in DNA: TGCGCCAGCAGACCTCTTATGAACACTGAAGCTTTCTTT.

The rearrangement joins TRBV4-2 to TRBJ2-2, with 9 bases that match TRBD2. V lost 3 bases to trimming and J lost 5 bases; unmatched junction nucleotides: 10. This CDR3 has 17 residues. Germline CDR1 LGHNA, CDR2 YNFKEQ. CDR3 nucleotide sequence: TGTGCCAGCAGCCAGGGCCGCGGGGGGGCTAGTACCGGGGAGCTGTTTTTT. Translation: CASSQGRGGASTGELFF.

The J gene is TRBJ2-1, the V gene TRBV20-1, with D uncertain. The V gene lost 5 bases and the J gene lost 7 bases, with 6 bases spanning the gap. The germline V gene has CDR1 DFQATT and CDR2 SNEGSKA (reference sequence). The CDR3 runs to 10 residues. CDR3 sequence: CSASENEQFF. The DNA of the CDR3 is TGCAGTGCTTCGGAAAATGAGCAGTTCTTC.

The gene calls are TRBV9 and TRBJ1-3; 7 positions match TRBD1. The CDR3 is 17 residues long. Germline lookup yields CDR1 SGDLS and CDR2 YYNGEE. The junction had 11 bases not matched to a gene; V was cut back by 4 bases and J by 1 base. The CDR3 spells CASSPNRGTSSGNTIYF. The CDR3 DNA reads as TGTGCCAGCAGCCCAAACAGGGGTACCTCTTCTGGAAACACCATATATTTT.

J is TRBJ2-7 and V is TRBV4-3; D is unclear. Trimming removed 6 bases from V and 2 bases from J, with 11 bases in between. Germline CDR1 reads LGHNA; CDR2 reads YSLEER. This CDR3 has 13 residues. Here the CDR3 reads CASSPGLTYEQYF. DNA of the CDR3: TGCGCCAGCAGTCCCGGGCTCACCTACGAGCAGTACTTC.

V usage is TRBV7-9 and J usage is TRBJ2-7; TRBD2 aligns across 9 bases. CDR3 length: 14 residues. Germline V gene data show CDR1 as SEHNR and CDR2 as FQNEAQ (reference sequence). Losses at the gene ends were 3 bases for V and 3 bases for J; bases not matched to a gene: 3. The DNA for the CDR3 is TGTGCCAGCAGCTTTCCGACTAGCGGCTACGAGCAGTACTTC. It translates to CASSFPTSGYEQYF.

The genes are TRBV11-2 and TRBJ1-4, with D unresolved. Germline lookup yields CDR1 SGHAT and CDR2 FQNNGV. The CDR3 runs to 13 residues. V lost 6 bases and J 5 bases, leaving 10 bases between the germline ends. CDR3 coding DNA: TGTGCCAGCAGACCCGGACGGAATGAAAAACTGTTTTTT. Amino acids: CASRPGRNEKLFF.

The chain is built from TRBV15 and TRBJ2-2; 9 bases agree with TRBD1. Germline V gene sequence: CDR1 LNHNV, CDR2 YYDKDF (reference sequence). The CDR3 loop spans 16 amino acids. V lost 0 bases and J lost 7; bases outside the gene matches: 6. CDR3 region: CATSRDMTGGGGELFF. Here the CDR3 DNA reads TGTGCCACCAGCAGAGATATGACAGGGGGAGGCGGGGAGCTGTTTTTT.

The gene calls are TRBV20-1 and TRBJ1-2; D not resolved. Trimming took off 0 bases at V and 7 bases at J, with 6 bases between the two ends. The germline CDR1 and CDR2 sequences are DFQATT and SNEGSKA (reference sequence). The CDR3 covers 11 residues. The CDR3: CSARERVGYTF. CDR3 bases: TGCAGTGCTAGAGAACGGGTTGGCTACACCTTC.

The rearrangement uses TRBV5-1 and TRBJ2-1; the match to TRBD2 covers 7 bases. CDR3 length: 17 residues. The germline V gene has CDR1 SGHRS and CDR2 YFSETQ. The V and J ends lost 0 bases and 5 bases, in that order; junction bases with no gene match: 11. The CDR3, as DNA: TGCGCCAGCAGCTTGGCCTTGGGGGAGGGGCCTAACAATGAGCAGTTCTTC. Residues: CASSLALGEGPNNEQFF.

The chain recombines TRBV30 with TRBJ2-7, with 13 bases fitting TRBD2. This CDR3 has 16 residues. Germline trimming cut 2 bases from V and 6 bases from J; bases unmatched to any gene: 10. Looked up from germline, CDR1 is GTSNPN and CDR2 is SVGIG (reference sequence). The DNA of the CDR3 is TGTGCCTGGAGTCAGGGACTAGCGGGAATTGTTCGCGAGCAGTACTTC. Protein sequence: CAWSQGLAGIVREQYF.

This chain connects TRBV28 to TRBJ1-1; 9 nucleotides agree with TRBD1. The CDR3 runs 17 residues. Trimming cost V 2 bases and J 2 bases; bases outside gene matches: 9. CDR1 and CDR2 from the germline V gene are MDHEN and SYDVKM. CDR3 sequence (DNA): TGTGCCAGCAGTTTAAGTATTGGGACAGGGACTAACACTGAAGCTTTCTTT. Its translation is CASSLSIGTGTNTEAFF.

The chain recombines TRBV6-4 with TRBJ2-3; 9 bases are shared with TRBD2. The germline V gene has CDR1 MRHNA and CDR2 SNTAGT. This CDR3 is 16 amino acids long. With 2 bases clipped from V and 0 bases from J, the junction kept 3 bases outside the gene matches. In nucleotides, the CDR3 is TGTGCCAGCAGTGACCGGGCGGGGGGGAGCACAGATACGCAGTATTTT. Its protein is CASSDRAGGSTDTQYF.

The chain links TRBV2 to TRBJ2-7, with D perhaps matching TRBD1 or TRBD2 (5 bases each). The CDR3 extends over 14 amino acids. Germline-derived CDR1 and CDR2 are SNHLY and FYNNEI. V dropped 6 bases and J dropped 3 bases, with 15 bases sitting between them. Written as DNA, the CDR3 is TGTGCCAGCAGCGTAAGGGACCGATACTACGAGCAGTACTTC. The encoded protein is CASSVRDRYYEQYF.

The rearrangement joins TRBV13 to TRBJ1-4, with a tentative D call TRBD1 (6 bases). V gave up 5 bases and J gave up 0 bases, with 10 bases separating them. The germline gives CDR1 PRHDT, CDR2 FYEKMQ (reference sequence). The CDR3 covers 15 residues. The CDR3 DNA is TGTGCCAGCAGCCCCTGGACAGCAACTAATGAAAAACTGTTTTTT. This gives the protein CASSPWTATNEKLFF.

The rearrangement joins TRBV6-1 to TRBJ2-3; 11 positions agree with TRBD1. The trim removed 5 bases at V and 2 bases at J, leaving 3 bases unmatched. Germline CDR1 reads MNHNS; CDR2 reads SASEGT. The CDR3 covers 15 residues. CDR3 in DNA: TGTGCCAGCAGTTCCGGACAGGGGGCCACAGATACGCAGTATTTT. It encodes CASSSGQGATDTQYF.

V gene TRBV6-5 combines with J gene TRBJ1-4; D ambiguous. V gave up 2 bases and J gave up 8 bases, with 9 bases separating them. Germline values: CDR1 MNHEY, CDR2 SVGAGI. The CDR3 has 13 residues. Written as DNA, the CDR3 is TGTGCCAGCAGTTACCTAAAGGCGGAAAAACTGTTTTTT. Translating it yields CASSYLKAEKLFF.

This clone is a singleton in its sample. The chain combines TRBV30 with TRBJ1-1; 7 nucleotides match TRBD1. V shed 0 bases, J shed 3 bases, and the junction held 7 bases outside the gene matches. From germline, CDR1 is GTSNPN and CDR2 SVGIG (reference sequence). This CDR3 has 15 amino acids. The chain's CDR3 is CAWSVYPGGDTEAFF. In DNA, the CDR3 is TGTGCCTGGAGTGTATACCCAGGGGGAGACACTGAAGCTTTCTTT. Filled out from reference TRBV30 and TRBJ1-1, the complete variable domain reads SQTIHQWPATLVQPVGSPLSLECTVEGTSNPNLYWYRQAAGRGLQLLFYSVGIGQISSEVPQNLSASRPQDRQFILSSKKLLLSDSGFYLCAWSVYPGGDTEAFFGQGTRLTVV.

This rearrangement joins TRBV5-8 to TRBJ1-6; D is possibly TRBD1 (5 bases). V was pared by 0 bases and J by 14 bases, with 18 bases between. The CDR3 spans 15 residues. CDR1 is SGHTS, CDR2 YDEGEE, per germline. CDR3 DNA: TGTGCCAGCAGCTTGGAGGGTCGGGGGGGACGGACCCTCCACTTT. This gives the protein CASSLEGRGGRTLHF. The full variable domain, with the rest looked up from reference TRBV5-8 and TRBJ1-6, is EAGVTQSPTHLIKTRGQQATLRCSPISGHTSVYWYQQALGLGLQFLLWYDEGEERNRGNFPPRFSGRQFPNYSSELNVNALELEDSALYLCASSLEGRGGRTLHFGNGTRLTVT.